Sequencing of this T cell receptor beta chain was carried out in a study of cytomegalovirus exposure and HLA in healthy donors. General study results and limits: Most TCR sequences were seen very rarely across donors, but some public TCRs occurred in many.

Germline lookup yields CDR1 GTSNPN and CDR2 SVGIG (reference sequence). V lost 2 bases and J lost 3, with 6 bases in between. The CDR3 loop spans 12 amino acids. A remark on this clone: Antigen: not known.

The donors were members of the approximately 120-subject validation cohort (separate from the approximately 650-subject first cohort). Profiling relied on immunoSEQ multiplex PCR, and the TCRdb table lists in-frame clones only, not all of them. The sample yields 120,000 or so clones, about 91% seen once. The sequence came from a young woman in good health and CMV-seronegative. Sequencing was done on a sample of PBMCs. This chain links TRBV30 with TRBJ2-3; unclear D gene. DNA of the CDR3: TGTGCCTGGAGTTACGGGACAGATACGCAGTATTTT. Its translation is CAWSYGTDTQYF. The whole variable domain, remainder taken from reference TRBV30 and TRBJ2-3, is SQTIHQWPATLVQPVGSPLSLECTVEGTSNPNLYWYRQAAGRGLQLLFYSVGIGQISSEVPQNLSASRPQDRQFILSSKKLLLSDSGFYLCAWSYGTDTQYFGPGTRLTVL.